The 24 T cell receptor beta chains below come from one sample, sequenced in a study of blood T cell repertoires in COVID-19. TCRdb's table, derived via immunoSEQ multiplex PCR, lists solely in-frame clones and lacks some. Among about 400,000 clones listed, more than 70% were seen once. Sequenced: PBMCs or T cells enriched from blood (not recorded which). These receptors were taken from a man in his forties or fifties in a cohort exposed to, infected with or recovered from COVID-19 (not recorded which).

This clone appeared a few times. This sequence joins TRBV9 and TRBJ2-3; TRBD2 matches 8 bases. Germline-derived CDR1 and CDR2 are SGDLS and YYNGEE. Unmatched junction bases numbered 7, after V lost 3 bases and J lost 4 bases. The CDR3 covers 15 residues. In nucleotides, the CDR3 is TGTGCCAGCAGCGCAGCCGGGACTAGAGCAGATACGCAGTATTTT. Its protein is CASSAAGTRADTQYF. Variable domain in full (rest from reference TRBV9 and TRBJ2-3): DSGVTQTPKHLITATGQRVTLRCSPRSGDLSVYWYQQSLDQGLQFLIQYYNGEERAKGNILERFSAQQFPDLHSELNLSSLELGDSALYFCASSAAGTRADTQYFGPGTRLTVL.

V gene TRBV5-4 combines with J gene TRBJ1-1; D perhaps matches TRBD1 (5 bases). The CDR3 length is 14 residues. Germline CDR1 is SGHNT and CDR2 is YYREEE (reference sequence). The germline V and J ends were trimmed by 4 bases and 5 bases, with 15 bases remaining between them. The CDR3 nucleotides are TGTGCCAGCAGCCCGGACAAACGGGGGACTGAAGCTTTCTTT. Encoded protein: CASSPDKRGTEAFF.

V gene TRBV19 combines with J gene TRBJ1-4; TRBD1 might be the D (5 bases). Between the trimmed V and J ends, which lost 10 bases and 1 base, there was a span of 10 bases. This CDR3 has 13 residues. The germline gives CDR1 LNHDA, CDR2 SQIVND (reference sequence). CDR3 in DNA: TGTGCCACCGCAGGGTTAACTAATGAAAAACTGTTTTTT. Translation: CATAGLTNEKLFF.

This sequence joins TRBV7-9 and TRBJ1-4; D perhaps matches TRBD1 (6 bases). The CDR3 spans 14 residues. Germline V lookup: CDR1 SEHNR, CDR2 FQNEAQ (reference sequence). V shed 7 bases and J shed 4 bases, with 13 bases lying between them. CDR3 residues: CASKSGVFNEKLFF. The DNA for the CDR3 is TGTGCCAGCAAATCAGGGGTTTTTAATGAAAAACTGTTTTTT.

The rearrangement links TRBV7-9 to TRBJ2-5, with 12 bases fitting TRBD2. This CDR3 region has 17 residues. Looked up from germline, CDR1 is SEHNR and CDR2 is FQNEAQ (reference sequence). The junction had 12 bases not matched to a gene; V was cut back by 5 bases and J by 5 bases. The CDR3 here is CASSPQRLAGVGETQYF. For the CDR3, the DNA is TGTGCCAGCAGCCCCCAGAGACTAGCGGGAGTTGGGGAGACCCAGTACTTC.

Here the CDR3 reads CASSLRGTKVADTQYF. The CDR3 DNA is TGTGCCAGCAGCTTAAGGGGGACTAAGGTCGCAGATACGCAGTATTTT. V gene TRBV7-2 combines with J gene TRBJ2-3, with D possibly matching TRBD2 (7 bases). V was cut by 2 bases and J by 4 bases, with 16 bases left in between. Germline CDR1 and CDR2: SGHTA and FQGNSA. The CDR3 is 16 residues long.

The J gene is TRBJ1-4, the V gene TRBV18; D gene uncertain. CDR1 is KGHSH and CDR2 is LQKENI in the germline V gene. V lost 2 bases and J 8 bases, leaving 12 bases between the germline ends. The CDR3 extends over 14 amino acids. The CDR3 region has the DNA TGTGCCAGCTCACCAGGGAGTGGAGACGAAAAACTGTTTTTT. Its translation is CASSPGSGDEKLFF.

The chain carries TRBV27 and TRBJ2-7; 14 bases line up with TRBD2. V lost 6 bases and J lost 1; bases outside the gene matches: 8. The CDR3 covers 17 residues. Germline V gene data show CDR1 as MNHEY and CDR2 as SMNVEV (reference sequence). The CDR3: CASRRGTSGSGSYEQYF. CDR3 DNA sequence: TGTGCCAGCAGAAGGGGGACTAGCGGGAGCGGTTCCTACGAGCAGTACTTC.

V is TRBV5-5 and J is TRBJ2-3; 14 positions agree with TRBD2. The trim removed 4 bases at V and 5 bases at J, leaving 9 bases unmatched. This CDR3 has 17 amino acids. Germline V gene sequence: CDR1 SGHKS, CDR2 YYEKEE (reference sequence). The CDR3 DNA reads TGTGCCAGCAGCCCGGGGACTAGCGGGAGAATCTTAGATACGCAGTATTTT. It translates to CASSPGTSGRILDTQYF. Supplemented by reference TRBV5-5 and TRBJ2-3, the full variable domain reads DAGVTQSPTHLIKTRGQQVTLRCSPISGHKSVSWYQQVLGQGPQFIFQYYEKEERGRGNFPDRFSARQFPNYSSELNVNALLLGDSALYLCASSPGTSGRILDTQYFGPGTRLTVL.

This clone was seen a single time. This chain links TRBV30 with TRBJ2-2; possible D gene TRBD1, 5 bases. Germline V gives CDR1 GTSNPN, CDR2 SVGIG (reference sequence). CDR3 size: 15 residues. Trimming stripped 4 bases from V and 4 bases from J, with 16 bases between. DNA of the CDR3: TGTGCCTGGACAGGGCAACTTTATGGCACCGGGGAGCTGTTTTTT. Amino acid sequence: CAWTGQLYGTGELFF.

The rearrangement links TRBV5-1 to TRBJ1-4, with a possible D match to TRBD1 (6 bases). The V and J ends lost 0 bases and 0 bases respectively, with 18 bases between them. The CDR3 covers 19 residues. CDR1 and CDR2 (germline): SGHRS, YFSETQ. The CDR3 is CASSLGRSAGVATNEKLFF. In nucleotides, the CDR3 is TGCGCCAGCAGCTTGGGACGGAGTGCAGGGGTTGCAACTAATGAAAAACTGTTTTTT.

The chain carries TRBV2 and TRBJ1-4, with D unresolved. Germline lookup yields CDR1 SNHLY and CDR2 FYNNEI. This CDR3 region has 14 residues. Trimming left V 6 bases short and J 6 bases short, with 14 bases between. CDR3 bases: TGTGCCAGCAGGCCTCGGGATGGGGATGAAAAACTGTTTTTT. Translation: CASRPRDGDEKLFF.

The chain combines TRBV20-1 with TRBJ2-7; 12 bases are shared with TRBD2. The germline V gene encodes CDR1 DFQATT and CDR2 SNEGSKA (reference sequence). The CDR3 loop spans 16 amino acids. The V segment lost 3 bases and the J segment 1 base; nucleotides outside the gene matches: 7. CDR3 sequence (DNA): TGCAGTGCTAGTGCGACTAGCGGGAGAAGGTCCTACGAGCAGTACTTC. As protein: CSASATSGRRSYEQYF.

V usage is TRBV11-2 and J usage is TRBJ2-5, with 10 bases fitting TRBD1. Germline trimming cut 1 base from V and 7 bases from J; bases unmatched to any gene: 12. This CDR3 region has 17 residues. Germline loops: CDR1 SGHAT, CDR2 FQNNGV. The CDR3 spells CASSLGGGGTGVGTQYF. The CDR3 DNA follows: TGTGCCAGCAGCTTAGGAGGCGGGGGGACAGGGGTTGGGACCCAGTACTTC.

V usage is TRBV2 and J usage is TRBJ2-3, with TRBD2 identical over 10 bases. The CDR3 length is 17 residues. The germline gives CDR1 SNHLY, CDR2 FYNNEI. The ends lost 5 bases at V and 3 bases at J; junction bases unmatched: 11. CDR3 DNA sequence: TGTGCCAGCAGTAAAATCTACCTAGCGGGGGAGACAGATACGCAGTATTTT. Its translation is CASSKIYLAGETDTQYF.

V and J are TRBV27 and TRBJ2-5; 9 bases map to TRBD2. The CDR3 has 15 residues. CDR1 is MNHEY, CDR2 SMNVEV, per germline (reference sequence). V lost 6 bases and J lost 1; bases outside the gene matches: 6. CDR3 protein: CASRRLAESQETQYF. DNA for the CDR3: TGTGCCAGCAGAAGACTAGCGGAAAGCCAAGAGACCCAGTACTTC.

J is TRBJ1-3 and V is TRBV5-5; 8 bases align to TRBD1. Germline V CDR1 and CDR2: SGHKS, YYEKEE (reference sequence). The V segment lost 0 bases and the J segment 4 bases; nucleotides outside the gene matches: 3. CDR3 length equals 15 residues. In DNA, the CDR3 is TGTGCCAGCAGCTTGGCCGGGACAGGAGGAAACACCATATATTTT. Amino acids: CASSLAGTGGNTIYF.

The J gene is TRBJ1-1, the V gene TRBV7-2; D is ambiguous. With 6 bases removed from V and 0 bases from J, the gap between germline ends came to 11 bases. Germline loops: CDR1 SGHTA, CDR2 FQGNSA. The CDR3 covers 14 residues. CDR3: CASRHGQLNTEAFF. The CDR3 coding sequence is TGTGCCAGCAGGCATGGGCAGTTGAACACTGAAGCTTTCTTT.

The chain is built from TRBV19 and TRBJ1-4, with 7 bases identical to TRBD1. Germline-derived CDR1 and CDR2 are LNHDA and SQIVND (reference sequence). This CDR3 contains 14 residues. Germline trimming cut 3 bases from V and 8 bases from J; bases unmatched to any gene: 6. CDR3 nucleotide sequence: TGTGCCAGTAGTATGAGAGGGGGCAGAGAAAAACTGTTTTTT. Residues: CASSMRGGREKLFF. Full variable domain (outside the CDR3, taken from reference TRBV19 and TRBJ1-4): DGGITQSPKYLFRKEGQNVTLSCEQNLNHDAMYWYRQDPGQGLRLIYYSQIVNDFQKGDIAEGYSVSREKKESFPLTVTSAQKNPTAFYLCASSMRGGREKLFFGSGTQLSVL.

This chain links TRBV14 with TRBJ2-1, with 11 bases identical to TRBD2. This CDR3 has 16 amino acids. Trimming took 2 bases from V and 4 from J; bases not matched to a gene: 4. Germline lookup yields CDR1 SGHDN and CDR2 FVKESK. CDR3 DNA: TGTGCCAGCAGCCAAACTAGCGGGAGCAGGTACAATGAGCAGTTCTTC. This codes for CASSQTSGSRYNEQFF.

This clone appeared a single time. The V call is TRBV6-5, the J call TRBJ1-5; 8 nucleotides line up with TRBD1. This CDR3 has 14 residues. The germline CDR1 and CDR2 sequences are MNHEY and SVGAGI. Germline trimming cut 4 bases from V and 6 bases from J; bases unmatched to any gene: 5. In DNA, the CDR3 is TGTGCCAGCAGTTTACAGGGGGGTCGTCAGCCCCAGCATTTT. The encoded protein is CASSLQGGRQPQHF.

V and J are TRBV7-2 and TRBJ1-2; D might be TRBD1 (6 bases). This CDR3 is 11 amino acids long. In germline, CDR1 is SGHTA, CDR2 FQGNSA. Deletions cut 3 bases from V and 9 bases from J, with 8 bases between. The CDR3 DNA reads TGTGCCAGCAGCTTTAGGGGGAGCTACACCTTC. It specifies CASSFRGSYTF.

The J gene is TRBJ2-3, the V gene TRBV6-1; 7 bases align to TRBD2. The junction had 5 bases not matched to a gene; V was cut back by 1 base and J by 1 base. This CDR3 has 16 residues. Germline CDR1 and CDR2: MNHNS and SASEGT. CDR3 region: CASSEGAAGGTDTQYF. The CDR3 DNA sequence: TGTGCCAGCAGTGAAGGGGCTGCGGGGGGCACAGATACGCAGTATTTT.

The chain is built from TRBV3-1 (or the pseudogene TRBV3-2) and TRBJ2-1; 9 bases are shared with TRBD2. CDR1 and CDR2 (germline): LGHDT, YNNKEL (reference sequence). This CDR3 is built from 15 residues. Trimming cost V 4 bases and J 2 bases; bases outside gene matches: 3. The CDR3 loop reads CASSRSGSPYNEQFF. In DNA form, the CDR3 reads TGTGCCAGCAGCCGTAGCGGGAGCCCCTACAATGAGCAGTTCTTC.